One sample yielded the 32 T cell receptor beta chains listed below, sequenced in a study of spatial heterogeneity in lung cancer (dated by TCRdb to about 2019). According to the study, the label for this sample's time point signals: sample taken at primary tumor resection. Whole RNA extracted from tumor and nontumor lung tissue, or from cryopreserved PBMC samples, was used for TCR sequencing without cell sorting. Libraries were constructed by 5' RACE. The sample was run on a NextSeq 500. Using fastp trimming at Q25 and MiXCR clonotype assembly, TCRdb reanalyzed the public sequencing data and kept in-frame beta chains. Rows are unified per CDR3 protein, each entry keeping the most common DNA and genes. The sample contains 50,000 or so distinct CDR3 sequences, approximately 10% of them found a single time. The ten most abundant clones make up 40% to 50% of the sample. The specimen was PBMCs, collected at surgery. Receptor source: a female donor with early-stage non-small cell lung cancer.

This clonotype was seen a handful of times. V usage is TRBV6-5 and J usage is TRBJ2-3; TRBD2 agrees at 11 bases. Germline V gene lookup returns CDR1 MNHEY and CDR2 SVGAGI. Unmatched junction bases numbered 6, after V lost 6 bases and J lost 1 base. The CDR3 has 16 residues. CDR3 residues: CASSYNSGGGTDTQYF. DNA of the CDR3: TGTGCCAGCAGCTACAATAGCGGGGGGGGCACAGATACGCAGTATTTT.

This clonotype was recorded a few times. The CDR3 DNA is TGTGCCAGCAGCCCACGGGCTAGGACTAGCGGGGGAGCCTACAATGAGCAGTTCTTC. It yields the protein CASSPRARTSGGAYNEQFF. The rearrangement joins TRBV7-6 to TRBJ2-1; 13 nucleotides agree with TRBD2. Germline assignment: CDR1 SGHVS and CDR2 FNYEAQ. J was trimmed by 2 bases and V by 5 bases; bases with no gene match: 12. The CDR3 is made up of 19 amino acids.

In this sample, this clonotype turned up a few times. V is TRBV28 and J is TRBJ2-7; the D is unclear. From germline, CDR1 is MDHEN and CDR2 SYDVKM. The CDR3 is 17 amino acids. V was cut by 3 bases and J by 2 bases, with 20 bases left in between. The DNA for the CDR3 is TGTGCCAGCAGTTTCTCGGGCCTGCTCGTGGAAGCCTACGAGCAGTACTTC. This translates into CASSFSGLLVEAYEQYF.

This clonotype showed up many times. The DNA of the CDR3 is TGTGCCAGTGTCGACAGATTCTCTGGGGCCAACGTCCTGACTTTC. Its protein product is CASVDRFSGANVLTF. The chain carries TRBV19 and TRBJ2-6, with a tentative D call TRBD1 (5 bases). CDR3 length equals 15 residues. V was clipped by 8 bases and J by 0 bases, with 11 bases between them. Germline V lookup: CDR1 LNHDA, CDR2 SQIVND (reference sequence).

J is TRBJ2-6 and V is TRBV10-3; D unclear. Trimming took off 3 bases at V and 3 bases at J, with 12 bases between the two ends. The CDR3 extends over 16 amino acids. Germline V gives CDR1 ENHRY, CDR2 SYGVKD. The DNA for the CDR3 is TGTGCCATCAGTGAAATCTGGGAAGGTGGGGCCAACGTCCTGACTTTC. Its translation: CAISEIWEGGANVLTF.

In its sample, this clonotype was seen a few times. Here the CDR3 DNA reads TGCAGCGTTGAAGAAGGGACAGTTGGCTACACCTTC. This encodes CSVEEGTVGYTF. This chain links TRBV29-1 with TRBJ1-2; 7 nucleotides match TRBD1. Germline CDR1 and CDR2: SQVTM and ANQGSEA. Losses at the gene ends were 0 bases for V and 7 bases for J; bases not matched to a gene: 2. The CDR3 is 12 amino acids.

This clonotype was seen at least ten times. The gene calls are TRBV27 and TRBJ1-4, with D maybe TRBD1 (6 bases). CDR1 and CDR2 from the germline V gene are MNHEY and SMNVEV (reference sequence). Trimming cost V 2 bases and J 8 bases, with 15 bases left between them. CDR3 length equals 15 residues. For the CDR3, the DNA is TGTGCCAGCAGTTTAAGGGGGAATGGAGCGGAAAAACTGTTTTTT. It yields the protein CASSLRGNGAEKLFF. Supplemented by reference TRBV27 and TRBJ1-4, the full variable domain reads EAQVTQNPRYLITVTGKKLTVTCSQNMNHEYMSWYRQDPGLGLRQIYYSMNVEVTDKGDVPEGYKVSRKEKRNFPLILESPSPNQTSLYFCASSLRGNGAEKLFFGSGTQLSVL.

This clonotype was seen at least ten times. This chain links TRBV2 with TRBJ2-1; D uncertain. Germline loops: CDR1 SNHLY, CDR2 FYNNEI. The V gene lost 1 base and the J gene lost 0 bases, with 4 bases spanning the gap. The CDR3 contains 14 residues. The CDR3 reads CASSEGSSYNEQFF. For the CDR3, the DNA is TGTGCCAGCAGTGAAGGTAGCTCCTACAATGAGCAGTTCTTC.

The table lists this clonotype with a few counts. This sequence joins TRBV7-9 and TRBJ2-1; D is uncertain. Germline assignment: CDR1 SEHNR and CDR2 FQNEAQ (reference sequence). The CDR3 totals 13 residues. V shed 6 bases and J shed 9 bases, with 15 bases lying between them. CDR3 sequence reads: CASSPVMTGEQFF. CDR3 DNA sequence: TGTGCCAGCAGTCCCGTCATGACTGGTGAGCAGTTCTTC.

This chain joins TRBV15 and TRBJ2-7, with D unclear. The germline V gene has CDR1 LNHNV and CDR2 YYDKDF (reference sequence). The V end was cut by 0 bases, the J end by 2 bases, with 11 bases between. This CDR3 region has 15 residues. CDR3 coding DNA: TGTGCCACCAGCAGAGATCAGGCCGAACCCTACGAGCAGTACTTC. Translated, it gives CATSRDQAEPYEQYF.

In its sample, this clonotype was seen many times. The V and J genes are TRBV2 and TRBJ2-2, with 7 bases identical to TRBD1. V shed 10 bases, J shed 1 base, and the junction held 6 bases outside the gene matches. CDR1 is SNHLY, CDR2 FYNNEI, per germline. This CDR3 spans 14 amino acids. In DNA, the CDR3 is TGTGCCACTACTCGGACAGGGAACACCGGGGAGCTGTTTTTT. Protein: CATTRTGNTGELFF.

The rearrangement uses TRBV20-1 and TRBJ2-3; D not certain. This CDR3 comprises 11 residues. The V end lost 5 bases, the J end lost 0 bases, and 3 bases lay between the germline ends. Looked up from germline, CDR1 is DFQATT and CDR2 is SNEGSKA (reference sequence). The CDR3 spells CSALSTDTQYF. The DNA for the CDR3 is TGCAGTGCTCTTAGCACAGATACGCAGTATTTT.

This clonotype was observed many times. The chain has TRBV4-1 and TRBJ1-2; D uncertain. The ends were cut back, 1 base at V and 3 bases at J, with 9 bases in the middle. The V gene's germline CDR1 is MGHRA and CDR2 YSYEKL. The CDR3 extends over 14 amino acids. The CDR3 DNA reads TGCGCCAGCAGCCAAGCAACGGGGTACTATGGCTACACCTTC. Translated: CASSQATGYYGYTF.

This chain joins TRBV7-2 and TRBJ2-7; TRBD2 is a possible D gene (6 bases). Germline assignment: CDR1 SGHTA and CDR2 FQGNSA. Trimming pared 7 bases from V and 5 bases from J, leaving 24 bases between. The CDR3 covers 16 residues. The CDR3 sequence is CASKPGLREGRHEQYF. As DNA, the CDR3 is TGTGCCAGCAAACCAGGTCTGCGCGAGGGGAGGCACGAGCAGTACTTC.

The sample holds a few counts of this clonotype. The chain joins TRBV6-1 to TRBJ2-7; D unresolved. V dropped 4 bases and J dropped 12 bases, with 16 bases sitting between them. Germline loops: CDR1 MNHNS, CDR2 SASEGT. The length of the CDR3 is 12 residues. CDR3 nucleotide sequence: TGTGCCAGCAGTGCCCTAGGGCAAGAGTCGTACTTC. Encoded protein: CASSALGQESYF.

This clonotype was seen a few times. The chain links TRBV5-4 to TRBJ1-2, with D perhaps matching TRBD1 (5 bases). With 4 bases removed from V and 6 bases from J, the gap between germline ends came to 22 bases. The CDR3 totals 16 residues. The germline gives CDR1 SGHNT, CDR2 YYREEE (reference sequence). In DNA form, the CDR3 reads TGTGCCAGCAGCGCGGGGACTGACCGACGGTCGGATGGCTACACCTTC. Translation: CASSAGTDRRSDGYTF.

The chain joins TRBV19 to TRBJ2-2; 8 bases agree with TRBD2. This CDR3 has 15 amino acids. Looked up from germline, CDR1 is LNHDA and CDR2 is SQIVND (reference sequence). V was clipped by 6 bases and J by 2 bases; unmatched bases: 5. The CDR3, as DNA: TGTGCCAGTAGAGTAGCGGGGACCAACACCGGGGAGCTGTTTTTT. It encodes CASRVAGTNTGELFF.

Ten or more counts support this clonotype. V usage is TRBV5-4 and J usage is TRBJ2-7; D not certain. The CDR3 has 13 amino acids. Germline V lookup: CDR1 SGHNT, CDR2 YYREEE (reference sequence). V lost 0 bases, J lost 4 bases, and 8 bases lay in between. In DNA, the CDR3 is TGTGCCAGCAGCTTGGGGGTGGAATACGAGCAGTACTTC. It specifies CASSLGVEYEQYF.

V is TRBV19 and J is TRBJ2-3; D not resolved. This CDR3 spans 14 amino acids. The germline V gene encodes CDR1 LNHDA and CDR2 SQIVND (reference sequence). With 2 bases removed from V and 2 bases from J, the gap between germline ends came to 8 bases. CDR3 nucleotides: TGTGCCAGTAGTATAAGTCAGCTCACAGATACGCAGTATTTT. This encodes CASSISQLTDTQYF.

A few counts support this clonotype. This rearrangement joins TRBV20-1 to TRBJ1-2, with D possibly matching TRBD1 (6 bases). The CDR3 has 13 amino acids. Germline V gene sequence: CDR1 DFQATT, CDR2 SNEGSKA (reference sequence). The germline V and J ends were trimmed by 4 bases and 8 bases, with 17 bases remaining between them. CDR3 residues: CSATSDRLGGYTF. CDR3 coding DNA: TGCAGTGCTACCTCCGACAGGTTGGGCGGCTACACCTTC.

In this sample, this clonotype turned up a few times. The chain carries TRBV4-2 and TRBJ2-1, with D unclear. The germline gives CDR1 LGHNA, CDR2 YNFKEQ. This CDR3 has 13 residues. With 1 base removed from V and 12 bases from J, the gap between germline ends came to 13 bases. The CDR3 DNA reads TGTGCCAGCAGCCAAGGAGTTGGAGTAGGGCAGTTCTTC. Amino acid sequence: CASSQGVGVGQFF.

The V call is TRBV19, the J call TRBJ2-2; no definite D call. The CDR3 loop spans 14 amino acids. Germline CDR1 is LNHDA and CDR2 is SQIVND (reference sequence). Trimming removed 0 bases from V and 7 bases from J, with 9 bases in between. The CDR3: CASSIEPNHGELFF. The CDR3 bases are TGTGCCAGTAGTATAGAGCCTAACCACGGGGAGCTGTTTTTT.

This chain connects TRBV29-1 to TRBJ1-1; 7 bases are shared with TRBD1. With 0 bases clipped from V and 1 base from J, the junction kept 5 bases outside the gene matches. The CDR3 covers 15 residues. Germline-derived CDR1 and CDR2 are SQVTM and ANQGSEA. The CDR3 nucleotides read TGCAGCGTTGAAGATCGGTCAGGGGGGAACACTGAAGCTTTCTTT. Protein: CSVEDRSGGNTEAFF.

This clonotype was picked up a small number of times. CDR3 residues: CASSPDWVPGELFF. The CDR3 region has the DNA TGTGCCAGCAGCCCCGACTGGGTCCCCGGGGAGCTGTTTTTT. The chain joins TRBV11-2 to TRBJ2-2; D gene uncertain. Germline CDR1 is SGHAT and CDR2 is FQNNGV. The CDR3 has 14 residues. V lost 5 bases and J 6 bases, leaving 13 bases between the germline ends.

This clonotype was counted ten times or more. The CDR3 sequence is CASSMSGGGNQPQHF. In DNA, the CDR3 is TGTGCCAGTAGTATGAGTGGAGGGGGCAATCAGCCCCAGCATTTT. V gene TRBV19 combines with J gene TRBJ1-5; D perhaps matches TRBD1 (5 bases). V was shortened by 3 bases and J by 2 bases, with 11 bases between the two germline ends. Germline V gene data show CDR1 as LNHDA and CDR2 as SQIVND (reference sequence). This CDR3 spans 15 amino acids.

This clonotype was recorded at least ten times. The chain is built from TRBV28 and TRBJ2-3; perhaps TRBD1 as D (6 bases). Germline V gives CDR1 MDHEN, CDR2 SYDVKM. The germline V and J ends were trimmed by 2 bases and 0 bases, with 6 bases remaining between them. This CDR3 has 14 amino acids. As DNA, the CDR3 is TGTGCCAGCAGTTTAGGGGGCAGCACAGATACGCAGTATTTT. This translates into CASSLGGSTDTQYF.

This chain links TRBV20-1 with TRBJ1-5; D gene uncertain. The CDR3 is 15 amino acids. From germline, CDR1 is DFQATT and CDR2 SNEGSKA (reference sequence). The V gene lost 1 base and the J gene lost 1 base, with 11 bases spanning the gap. The CDR3, as DNA: TGCAGTGCTAGAGTGTCTACAGCCAGCAATCAGCCCCAGCATTTT. Translation: CSARVSTASNQPQHF.

The gene calls are TRBV12-3 or TRBV12-4 and TRBJ1-2, with TRBD1 matching over 8 bases. The CDR3 covers 14 residues. The J segment lost 6 bases and the V segment lost 3 bases, leaving 6 bases of the junction unmatched. CDR3 nucleotide sequence: TGTGCCAGCAGTTTTGGACAGGGCAGAAATGGCTACACCTTC. Protein product: CASSFGQGRNGYTF.

The chain couples TRBV12-3 or TRBV12-4 to TRBJ2-3; the D gene is possibly TRBD1 (5 bases). The length of the CDR3 is 14 residues. Trimming took 3 bases from V and 0 from J, leaving 7 bases between them. The CDR3 DNA reads TGTGCCAGCAGTTTTGCAGGGAGCACAGATACGCAGTATTTT. This codes for CASSFAGSTDTQYF.

This rearrangement joins TRBV7-2 to TRBJ1-3; no clear D gene. Germline V CDR1 and CDR2: SGHTA, FQGNSA. V was clipped by 4 bases and J by 0 bases, with 13 bases between them. The CDR3 covers 16 residues. This chain's CDR3 is CASSWEQITSGNTIYF. The CDR3 DNA reads TGTGCCAGCAGCTGGGAACAGATTACCTCTGGAAACACCATATATTTT. Using reference TRBV7-2 and TRBJ1-3 for the parts outside the CDR3, the full variable domain is GAGVSQSPSNKVTEKGKDVELRCDPISGHTALYWYRQSLGQGLEFLIYFQGNSAPDKSGLPSDRFSAERTGGSVSTLTIQRTQQEDSAVYLCASSWEQITSGNTIYFGEGSWLTVV.

In this sample, this clonotype turned up a few times. V gene TRBV12-3 or TRBV12-4 combines with J gene TRBJ2-7; 10 nucleotides agree with TRBD1. Losses at the gene ends were 3 bases for V and 6 bases for J; bases not matched to a gene: 5. The CDR3 is made up of 14 amino acids. The CDR3 DNA follows: TGTGCCAGCAGTTTTAGACAGGGGGCGGGCGAGCAGTACTTC. The encoded protein is CASSFRQGAGEQYF.

This clonotype was picked up a small number of times. The chain links TRBV11-2 to TRBJ2-3; the match to TRBD2 covers 9 bases. Germline CDR1 and CDR2: SGHAT and FQNNGV. This CDR3 spans 16 amino acids. V dropped 5 bases and J dropped 2; count of bases not matched to a gene: 8. CDR3 sequence (DNA): TGTGCCAGCAGCGCCAGGGCGGGGGGGTACACAGATACGCAGTATTTT. Amino acids: CASSARAGGYTDTQYF.